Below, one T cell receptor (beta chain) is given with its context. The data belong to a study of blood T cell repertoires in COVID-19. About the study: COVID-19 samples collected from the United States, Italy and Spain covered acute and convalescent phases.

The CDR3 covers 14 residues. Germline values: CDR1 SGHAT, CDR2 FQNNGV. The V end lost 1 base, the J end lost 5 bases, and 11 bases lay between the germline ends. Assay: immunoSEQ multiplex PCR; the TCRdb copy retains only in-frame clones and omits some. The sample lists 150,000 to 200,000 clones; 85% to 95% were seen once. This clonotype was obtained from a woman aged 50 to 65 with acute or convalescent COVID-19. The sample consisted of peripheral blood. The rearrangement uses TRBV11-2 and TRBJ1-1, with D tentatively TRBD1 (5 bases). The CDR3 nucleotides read TGTGCCAGCAGCTTAGTGGGGGGTCCGACTGAAGCTTTCTTT. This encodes CASSLVGGPTEAFF.